These T cell receptor beta chains were read from a single sample in a study of blood T cell repertoires in COVID-19. Profiling relied on immunoSEQ multiplex PCR, and the TCRdb table lists in-frame clones only, not all of them. The table has more than 150,000 clones, over 70% seen once. Input material: peripheral blood. The source of these receptors is a man in his 60s with active or convalescent COVID-19. Each CDR3 is given with its conserved first and last residue. The D gene is left open where the match is weak. The size entry is marked missing in some rows and otherwise reads once, few, many or a size class.

V gene	D gene	clone size	J gene	CDR3 DNA	CDR3 protein
TRBV5-4	.	.	TRBJ1-2	TGTGCCAGCAGCCCTCTTAGGGGGTCCTTCTATGGCTACACCTTC	CASSPLRGSFYGYTF
TRBV9	TRBD2	.	TRBJ2-5	TGTGCCAGCAGCGTCGGACTAGGGGAGACCCAGTACTTC	CASSVGLGETQYF
TRBV19	.	.	TRBJ2-2	TGTGCCAGTAGTACACGGGGAACCGGGGAGCTGTTTTTT	CASSTRGTGELFF
TRBV30	.	.	TRBJ1-4	TGTGCCTGGAGTTTGCAGGGAGGCGAACTGTTTTTT	CAWSLQGGELFF
TRBV7-9	TRBD2	.	TRBJ2-1	TGTGCCAGCAGCGTTATTAGCGGGAGAGGAATATATGAGCAGTTCTTC	CASSVISGRGIYEQFF
TRBV6-4	TRBD2	.	TRBJ2-3	TGTGCCAGCAGTGACGAGGCGGGAGGGCCCACAGATACGCAGTATTTT	CASSDEAGGPTDTQYF
TRBV30	.	.	TRBJ2-1	TGTGCCTGGACCCCCATGGCGGGATACAATGAGCAGTTCTTC	CAWTPMAGYNEQFF
TRBV9	TRBD1	.	TRBJ1-1	TGTGCCAGCAGCGGAGGACAGGGGGGCACTGAAGCTTTCTTT	CASSGGQGGTEAFF
TRBV12-3/TRBV12-4	TRBD1	.	TRBJ1-1	TGTGCCAGCAGTGACAGGGGGAACACTGAAGCTTTCTTT	CASSDRGNTEAFF
TRBV6-6	TRBD1	.	TRBJ2-5	TGTGCCACCGCCGACAGGGGCTACCAAGAGACCCAGTACTTC	CATADRGYQETQYF
TRBV28	.	.	TRBJ1-4	TGTGCCAGCAGTTTATTACAGGATGAAAAACTGTTTTTT	CASSLLQDEKLFF
TRBV5-1	.	.	TRBJ1-4	TGCGCCAGCAGCTTTCCAGACGGGAATGAAAAACTGTTTTTT	CASSFPDGNEKLFF
TRBV6-1	.	.	TRBJ1-2	TGTGCCAGCAGTGAAGAGTGGCCCATCGCTACCTTC	CASSEEWPIATF
TRBV2	.	once	TRBJ2-1	TGTGCCAGCAGTGGATCCCCGAGCCCGCAGTTCTTC	CASSGSPSPQFF
TRBV6-1	TRBD2	.	TRBJ2-7	TGTGCCAGCAGTGAAGACCTTAGCGGGACCGAGCAGTACTTC	CASSEDLSGTEQYF